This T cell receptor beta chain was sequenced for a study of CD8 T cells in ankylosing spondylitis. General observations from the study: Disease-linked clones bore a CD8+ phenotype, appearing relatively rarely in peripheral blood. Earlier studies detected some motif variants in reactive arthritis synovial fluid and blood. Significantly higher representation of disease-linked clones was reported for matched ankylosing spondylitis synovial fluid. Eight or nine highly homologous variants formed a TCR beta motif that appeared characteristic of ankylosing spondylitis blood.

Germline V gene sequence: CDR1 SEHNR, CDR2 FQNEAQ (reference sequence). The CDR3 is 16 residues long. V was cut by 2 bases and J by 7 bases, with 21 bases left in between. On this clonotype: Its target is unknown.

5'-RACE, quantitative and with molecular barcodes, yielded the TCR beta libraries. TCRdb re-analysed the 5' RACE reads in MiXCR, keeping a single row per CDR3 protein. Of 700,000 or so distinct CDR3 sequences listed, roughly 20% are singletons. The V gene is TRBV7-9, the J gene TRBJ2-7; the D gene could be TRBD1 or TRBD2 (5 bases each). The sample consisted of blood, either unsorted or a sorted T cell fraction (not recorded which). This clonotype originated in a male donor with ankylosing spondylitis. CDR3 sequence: CASSLILAEGIEEQYF. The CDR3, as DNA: TGTGCCAGCAGCTTAATCTTGGCCGAGGGGATCGAGGAGCAGTACTTC.